This TCR beta chain was documented in a study of post-analysis software for immune sequencing data. Study-level information: Relapsing-remitting, secondary progressive and progressive-relapsing multiple sclerosis were all included among the disease courses.

As for this clonotype: Its target is not known.

TCR beta cDNA libraries included unique molecular identifiers. TCRdb passed the PCR reads through MiXCR, listing each CDR3 protein once. This sample has 700,000 to 900,000 distinct CDR3 sequences; more than 45% occur once, and the top ten carry roughly 5.2%. Study outcomes and limitations: TRBV5-6, TRBV5-1 and TRBV20-1 were among about 5 TRBV segments more frequent in patients than controls. Significantly lower normalized Chao1 diversity was seen in multiple sclerosis patients than in controls.

The V end lost 0 bases, the J end lost 6 bases, and 18 bases lay between the germline ends. The CDR3 covers 16 residues. The germline CDR1 and CDR2 sequences are DFQATT and SNEGSKA (reference sequence). What was sequenced was blood. The receptor's source is a girl between 10 and 17 years old with multiple sclerosis. The chain couples TRBV20-1 to TRBJ1-5, with D maybe TRBD1 (6 bases). The CDR3 nucleotides are TGCAGTGCTAGAGAGAGTGGGGGGCGCGGCGGTCAGCCCCAGCATTTT. Its protein product is CSARESGGRGGQPQHF.